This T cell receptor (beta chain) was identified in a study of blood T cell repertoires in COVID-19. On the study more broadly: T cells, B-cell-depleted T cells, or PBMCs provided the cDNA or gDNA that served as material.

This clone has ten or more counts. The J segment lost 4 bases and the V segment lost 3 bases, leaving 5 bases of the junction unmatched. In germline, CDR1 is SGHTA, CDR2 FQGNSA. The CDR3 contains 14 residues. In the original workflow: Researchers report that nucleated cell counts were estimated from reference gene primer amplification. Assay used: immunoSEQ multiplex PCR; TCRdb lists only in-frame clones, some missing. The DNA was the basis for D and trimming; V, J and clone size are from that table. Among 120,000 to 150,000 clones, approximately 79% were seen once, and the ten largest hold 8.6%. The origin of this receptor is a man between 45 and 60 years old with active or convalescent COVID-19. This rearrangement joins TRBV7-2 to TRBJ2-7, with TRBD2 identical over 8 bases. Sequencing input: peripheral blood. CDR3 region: CASSFSGAAYEQYF. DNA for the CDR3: TGTGCCAGCAGCTTTAGCGGGGCGGCGTACGAGCAGTACTTC. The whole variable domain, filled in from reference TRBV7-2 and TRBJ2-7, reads GAGVSQSPSNKVTEKGKDVELRCDPISGHTALYWYRQSLGQGLEFLIYFQGNSAPDKSGLPSDRFSAERTGGSVSTLTIQRTQQEDSAVYLCASSFSGAAYEQYFGPGTRLTVT.